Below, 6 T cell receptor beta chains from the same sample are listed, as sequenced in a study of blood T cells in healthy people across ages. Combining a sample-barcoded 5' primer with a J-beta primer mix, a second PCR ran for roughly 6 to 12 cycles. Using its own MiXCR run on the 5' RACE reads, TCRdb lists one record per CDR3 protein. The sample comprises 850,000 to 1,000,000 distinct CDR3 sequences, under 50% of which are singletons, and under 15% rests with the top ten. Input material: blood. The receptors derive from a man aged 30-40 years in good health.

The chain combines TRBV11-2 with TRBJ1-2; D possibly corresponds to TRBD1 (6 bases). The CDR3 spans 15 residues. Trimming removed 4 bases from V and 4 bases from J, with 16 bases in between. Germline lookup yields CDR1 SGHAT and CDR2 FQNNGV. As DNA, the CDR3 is TGTGCCAGCAGCTCTACAGGGCTGGGTAGCTATGGCTACACCTTC. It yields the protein CASSSTGLGSYGYTF.

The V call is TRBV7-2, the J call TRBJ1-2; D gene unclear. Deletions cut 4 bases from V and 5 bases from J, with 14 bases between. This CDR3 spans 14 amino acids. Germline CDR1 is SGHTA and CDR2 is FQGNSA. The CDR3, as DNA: TGTGCCAGCAGCTCCACCCCCGGGGTATATGGCTACACCTTC. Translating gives CASSSTPGVYGYTF.

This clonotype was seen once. In DNA, the CDR3 is TGTGCCAGCAGTGAAAGGACAGGGGGCAATCAGCCCCAGCATTTT. This translates into CASSERTGGNQPQHF. The rearrangement links TRBV2 to TRBJ1-5; TRBD1 matches at 9 bases. This CDR3 contains 15 residues. The germline CDR1 and CDR2 sequences are SNHLY and FYNNEI. V was pared by 2 bases and J by 2 bases, with 1 base of the junction left unmatched.

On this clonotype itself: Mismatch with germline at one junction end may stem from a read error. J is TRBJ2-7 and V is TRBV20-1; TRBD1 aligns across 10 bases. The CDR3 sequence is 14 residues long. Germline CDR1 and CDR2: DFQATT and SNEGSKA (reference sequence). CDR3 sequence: CRARGTGVDYEQYF. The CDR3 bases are TGCCGTGCTAGGGGGACAGGGGTCGACTACGAGCAGTACTTC.

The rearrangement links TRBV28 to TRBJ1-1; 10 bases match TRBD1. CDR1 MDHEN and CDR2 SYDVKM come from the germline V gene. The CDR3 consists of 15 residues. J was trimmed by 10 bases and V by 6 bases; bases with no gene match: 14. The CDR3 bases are TGTGCCAGCAGCCAACAGGACAGGGGGTCGACGGTAGCTTTCTTT. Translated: CASSQQDRGSTVAFF.

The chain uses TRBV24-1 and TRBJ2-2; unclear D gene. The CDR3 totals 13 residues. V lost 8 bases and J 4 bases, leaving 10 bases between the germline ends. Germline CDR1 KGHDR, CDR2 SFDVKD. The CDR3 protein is CATISPRTGELFF. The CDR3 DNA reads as TGTGCCACCATTAGCCCCCGCACCGGGGAGCTGTTTTTT.